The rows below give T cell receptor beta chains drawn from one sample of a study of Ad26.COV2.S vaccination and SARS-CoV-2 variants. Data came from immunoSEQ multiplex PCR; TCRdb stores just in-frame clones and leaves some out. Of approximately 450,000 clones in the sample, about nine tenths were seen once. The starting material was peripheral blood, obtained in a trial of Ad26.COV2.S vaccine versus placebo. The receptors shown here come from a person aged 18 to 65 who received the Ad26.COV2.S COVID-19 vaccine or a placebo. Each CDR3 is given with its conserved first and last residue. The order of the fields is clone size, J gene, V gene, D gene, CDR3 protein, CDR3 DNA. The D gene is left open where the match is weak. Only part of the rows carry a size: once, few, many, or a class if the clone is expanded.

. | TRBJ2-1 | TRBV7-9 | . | CASSPTRDQQFF | TGTGCCAGCAGCCCCACCAGGGACCAGCAGTTCTTC
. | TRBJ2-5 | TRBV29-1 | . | CSVEDGLGETQYF | TGCAGCGTTGAAGACGGCTTGGGGGAGACCCAGTACTTC
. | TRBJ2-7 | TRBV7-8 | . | CASRLERGYEQYF | TGTGCCAGCAGACTAGAAAGGGGGTACGAGCAGTACTTC
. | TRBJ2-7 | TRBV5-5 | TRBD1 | CASSLDASGQGFSYEQYF | TGTGCCAGCAGCTTGGACGCATCGGGACAGGGTTTCTCCTACGAGCAGTACTTC
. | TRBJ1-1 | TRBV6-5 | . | CASSTLTGRGTEAFF | TGTGCCAGCAGTACCCTTACAGGAAGGGGGACTGAAGCTTTCTTT
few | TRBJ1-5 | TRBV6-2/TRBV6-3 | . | CASSYIGGNQPQHF | TGTGCCAGCAGTTACATAGGGGGCAATCAGCCCCAGCATTTT
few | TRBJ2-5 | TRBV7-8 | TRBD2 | CASSLAGAETQYF | TGTGCCAGCAGCCTAGCGGGAGCTGAGACCCAGTACTTC
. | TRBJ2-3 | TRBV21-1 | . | CASSKIGRNLTDTQYF | TGTGCCAGCAGCAAAATCGGCAGGAATCTAACAGATACGCAGTATTTT
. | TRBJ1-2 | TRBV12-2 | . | CASRPGTGVPVYYGYTF | TGTGCAAGTCGCCCTGGGACAGGGGTCCCCGTCTACTATGGCTACACCTTC
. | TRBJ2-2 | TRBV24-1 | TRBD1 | CATSQGAGGELFF | TGTGCCACCAGCCAGGGGGCAGGCGGGGAGCTGTTTTTT
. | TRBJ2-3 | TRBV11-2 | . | CASSLVPGTDTQYF | TGTGCCAGCAGCTTAGTACCTGGCACAGATACGCAGTATTTT
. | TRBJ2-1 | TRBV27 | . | CASSLRLGANNEQFF | TGTGCCAGCAGTTTAAGACTAGGGGCCAACAATGAGCAGTTCTTC
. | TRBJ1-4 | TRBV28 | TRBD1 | CASNPGQGFEKLFF | TGTGCCAGCAATCCGGGACAGGGATTTGAAAAACTGTTTTTT
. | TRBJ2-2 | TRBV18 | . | CASSPPMQNTGELFF | TGTGCCAGCTCACCACCGATGCAAAACACCGGGGAGCTGTTTTTT
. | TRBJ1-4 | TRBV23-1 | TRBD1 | CASSPQGTTNEKLFF | TGCGCCAGCAGTCCACAGGGGACAACTAATGAAAAACTGTTTTTT
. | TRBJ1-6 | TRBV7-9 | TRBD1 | CASSSGDRGWSPLHF | TGTGCCAGCAGCTCCGGGGACAGGGGATGGTCACCCCTCCACTTT
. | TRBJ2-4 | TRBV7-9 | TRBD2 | CASSLGAGVAKNIQYF | TGTGCCAGCAGCTTAGGCGCGGGGGTAGCCAAAAACATTCAGTACTTC
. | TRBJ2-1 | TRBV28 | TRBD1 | CASSRTGGWGTYNEQFF | TGTGCCAGCAGTCGGACAGGGGGTTGGGGCACCTACAATGAGCAGTTCTTC
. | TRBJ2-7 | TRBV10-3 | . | CAISEVWRSYEQYF | TGTGCCATCAGTGAAGTTTGGAGGTCCTACGAGCAGTACTTC
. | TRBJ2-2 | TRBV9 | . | CASSVGPNTGELFF | TGTGCCAGCAGCGTAGGACCTAACACCGGGGAGCTGTTTTTT
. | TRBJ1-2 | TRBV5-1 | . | CASSPRGGVPYGYTF | TGCGCCAGCAGCCCCCGGGGGGGGGTCCCCTATGGCTACACCTTC
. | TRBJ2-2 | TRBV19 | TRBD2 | CASSIRGTSGTTNTGELFF | TGTGCCAGTAGTATCCGAGGGACTAGCGGGACTACGAACACCGGGGAGCTGTTTTTT
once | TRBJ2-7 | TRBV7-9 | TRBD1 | CASSSRIPDREFYEQYF | TGTGCCAGCAGCTCTCGCATACCGGACAGGGAATTTTACGAGCAGTACTTC
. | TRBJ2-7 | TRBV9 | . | CASSLGDFMGDEQYF | TGTGCCAGCAGCTTAGGAGACTTTATGGGCGACGAGCAGTACTTC
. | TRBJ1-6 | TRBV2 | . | CASSEVMAGDLNSPLHF | TGTGCCAGCAGTGAAGTGATGGCAGGGGACCTCAATTCACCCCTCCACTTT
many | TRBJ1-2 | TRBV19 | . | CASSIGPGGVYGYTF | TGTGCCAGTAGTATAGGGCCGGGGGGAGTCTATGGCTACACCTTC
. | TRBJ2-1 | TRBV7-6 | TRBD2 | CASSLVGAGGIYNEQFF | TGTGCCAGCAGCTTAGTTGGAGCGGGAGGGATTTACAATGAGCAGTTCTTC
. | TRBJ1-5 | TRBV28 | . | CASSSGQGNQPQHF | TGTGCCAGCAGTTCCGGGCAGGGGAATCAGCCCCAGCATTTT
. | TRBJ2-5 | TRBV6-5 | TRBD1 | CASRNYRGETQYF | TGTGCCAGCAGAAATTACAGGGGGGAGACCCAGTACTTC
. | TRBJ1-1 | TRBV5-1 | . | CASSFMAREAERLGTEAFF | TGCGCCAGCAGCTTTATGGCAAGGGAAGCTGAAAGGTTGGGCACTGAAGCTTTCTTT
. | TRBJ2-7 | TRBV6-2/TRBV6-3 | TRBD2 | CASSYLFSGYHTYEQYF | TGTGCCAGCAGTTACCTTTTTAGCGGGTATCATACCTACGAGCAGTACTTC
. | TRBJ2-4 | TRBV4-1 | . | CASSQDLAKNIQYF | TGCGCCAGCAGCCAAGACCTAGCCAAAAACATTCAGTACTTC
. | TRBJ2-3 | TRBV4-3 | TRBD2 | CASSQAMRREPGDTQYF | TGCGCCAGCAGCCAAGCGATGAGGCGGGAGCCCGGAGATACGCAGTATTTT
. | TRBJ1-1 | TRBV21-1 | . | CASTDRANTEAFF | TGTGCCAGTACGGACAGAGCCAACACTGAAGCTTTCTTT
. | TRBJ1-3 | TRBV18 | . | CASSPLGLIGPGNTIYF | TGTGCCAGCTCACCATTGGGGCTCATCGGGCCAGGAAACACCATATATTTT